This paragraph covers one TCR beta chain sequence. Its cognate antigen has yet to be identified. The record has no base qualities; no much larger clone is one base away. Whole blood was collected in K2EDTA tubes by collaborating institutions according to the institutions' own protocols. For TCRbeta analysis, collaborator samples were shipped as frozen whole blood, as isolated PBMCs, or as DNA extracted from either sample type. The data are from a study of blood T cell repertoires in COVID-19 (dated by TCRdb to 2018 to 2020). At the level of the whole study: Collaborator samples came from the United States, Italy and Spain and covered acute and convalescent phases of COVID-19. The samples were drawn from the first 160 participants of the ongoing ImmuneRACE study and from some 1,300 subjects provided by 6 global collaborators. Subjects who had been exposed to COVID-19, were actively infected with it, or had recovered from it provided the deeply sampled blood TCRbeta repertoires that made up the dataset. HLA class I and class II types, where available, came from metadata supplied by the sample provider rather than from assay-based typing. The repertoires were released in a freely available public database meant as a resource for research on the immune response to SARS-CoV-2. The prospective study material was composed of cDNA or gDNA derived from T cells, B-cell-depleted T cells, or PBMCs. Nearly every sample came with metadata listing a de-identified subject ID, COVID-19 status, age in years and sex. The research as a whole found: How much clinical and demographic metadata was included differed by source and by participant, and the metadata was provided uncurated.

TCRbeta CDR3 regions were amplified from genomic DNA using the immunoSEQ Assay, a bias-controlled multiplex PCR. From the authors' description of their analysis: Within the assay, amplification of reference gene primers was used to estimate how many nucleated cells each sample contained. To quantify the absolute abundance of each unique TCRbeta CDR3 rearrangement, sequence reads were collapsed and filtered. For each sample, productive Simpson clonality was calculated by taking the square root of Simpson's diversity index across productive rearrangements. The table was pulled from immuneACCESS by TCRdb, which kept in-frame rearrangements only. Such tables lose some clones; where checked, under half of the loss comes from unresolved V genes, and the rest has no known cause. V and J calls plus clone size are reproduced from that table; the DNA served to infer D and trimming. This sample has about 30,000 clones in its table, and just over 85% of those were observed once. The top ten hold 20% to 30% of the sample.

The clonotype comes from a human donor in a cohort sampled during active COVID-19. The sequencing sample was made of peripheral blood.

The nucleotide sequence is TGTGCCAGCAGTGCCCTAGCTGGGGAGCTGTTTTTT. This codes for CASSALAGELFF. The rearrangement combines TRBV7-9 with TRBJ2-2; TRBD2 is a weak D gene call, 5 bases matching. The CDR3 contains 12 residues, cysteine and phenylalanine counted. Only CDR3 DNA is held: 36 bases, read in frame from base 1. V and J lose 6 bases and 8 bases, and a span of 10 bases separates them. Reading the germline V gene (reference sequence) gives CDR1 SEHNR and CDR2 FQNEAQ.